Listed below are T cell receptor beta chains from one sample, sequenced in a study of blood T cell repertoires in COVID-19. Sequencing was performed with immunoSEQ multiplex PCR; in TCRdb, only in-frame clones are kept and a portion is missing. The table records more than 200,000 clones, over 75% of them present only once. Sequencing input: PBMCs or T cells enriched from blood (not recorded which). Every receptor here comes from a man in his thirties or forties in a cohort exposed to, infected with or recovered from COVID-19 (not recorded which). Both conserved end residues are part of each CDR3. The D gene is left open where the match is weak. Not every row has a clone size; where given, it reads once, few, many or a size class.

D,size,J,V,DNA,CDR3
TRBD2,NA,TRBJ2-1,TRBV19,TGTGCCAGTAGCGGGAGGGCAGGGAATATGAGGGTCGATGAGCAGTTCTTC,CASSGRAGNMRVDEQFF
TRBD1,NA,TRBJ2-5,TRBV19,TGTGCCAGTAGTATAGATATGGACAGGGCAGAGACCCAGTACTTC,CASSIDMDRAETQYF
TRBD1,NA,TRBJ1-1,TRBV28,TGTGCCAGCGCTCGTAGAGTAGGACAGGGGGCGGGCACTGAAGCTTTCTTT,CASARRVGQGAGTEAFF
NA,once,TRBJ2-2,TRBV29-1,TGCAGCGCGTCAGGGGCCACGCTTGGGCCAGACACCGGGGAGCTGTTTTTT,CSASGATLGPDTGELFF
NA,NA,TRBJ1-2,TRBV19,TGTGCCAGTAGTATGCAGAGGGACTATGGCTACACCTTC,CASSMQRDYGYTF
NA,NA,TRBJ1-2,TRBV28,TGTGCCAGCAGTTTTGACAGGAACTATGGCTACACCTTC,CASSFDRNYGYTF
NA,NA,TRBJ1-5,TRBV7-2,TGTGCCAGCAGCGAACAACGGGGGTTCAATCAGCCCCAGCATTTT,CASSEQRGFNQPQHF
TRBD2,NA,TRBJ2-7,TRBV7-8,TGTGCCAGCAGCTCCCTCCCTAGCGGGAGGGCCTACGAGCAGTACTTC,CASSSLPSGRAYEQYF
NA,NA,TRBJ1-1,TRBV12-3/TRBV12-4,TGTGCCAGCAGCCGCAACGGTGAAGCTTTCTTT,CASSRNGEAFF
TRBD2,NA,TRBJ2-2,TRBV11-3,TGTGCCAGCAGCTTCCGGACTAGCGGGGCCTCCGGGGAGCTGTTTTTT,CASSFRTSGASGELFF
TRBD2,NA,TRBJ2-7,TRBV4-1,TGCGCCAGCAGCCAAGCTAGCGGGAGGGACGAGCAGTACTTC,CASSQASGRDEQYF
NA,NA,TRBJ2-3,TRBV19,TGTGCCAGTAGTATTGACAGCGGCACAGATACGCAGTATTTT,CASSIDSGTDTQYF
NA,NA,TRBJ2-7,TRBV27,TGTGCCAGCAGTTTAGGTCTGGGGGCTAGGAACGAGCAGTACTTC,CASSLGLGARNEQYF
NA,NA,TRBJ2-7,TRBV7-8,TGTGCCAGCAGCCGAGGAGGAAGCTCCTACGAGCAGTACTTC,CASSRGGSSYEQYF
TRBD2,NA,TRBJ2-2,TRBV10-1,TGCGCCAGCAGTGAGTCGTTAGCGGGAGGACTCTCGAACACCGGGGAGCTGTTTTTT,CASSESLAGGLSNTGELFF
NA,NA,TRBJ1-2,TRBV6-5,TGTGCCAGCAGTATTAATCCCGGGACACGGGGCTACACCTTC,CASSINPGTRGYTF
NA,NA,TRBJ1-4,TRBV12-3/TRBV12-4,TGTGCCAGCAGTTTACAGGGGAATGAAAAACTGTTTTTT,CASSLQGNEKLFF
TRBD1,NA,TRBJ2-7,TRBV11-2,TGTGCCAGCAGCTCTCCGGGACAGCACCTCTACGAGCAGTACTTC,CASSSPGQHLYEQYF
NA,NA,TRBJ2-1,TRBV12-2,TGTGCAAGTCGCTTAGCGGGCCAAGGGTTAGCGGGAGGCCCCTACAATGAGCAGTTCTTC,CASRLAGQGLAGGPYNEQFF
TRBD2,NA,TRBJ2-1,TRBV24-1,TGTGCCACCAGTGACGGACTAGCGGGATTCTATGAGCAGTTCTTC,CATSDGLAGFYEQFF
TRBD1,NA,TRBJ2-1,TRBV19,TGTGCCAGTAGTATGGGGGACAGCAATGAGCAGTTCTTC,CASSMGDSNEQFF
TRBD1,NA,TRBJ1-2,TRBV7-9,TGTGCCAGCAGCTTAGCAAGGGGGCCCCCTTGGGATGGCTACACCTTC,CASSLARGPPWDGYTF
NA,NA,TRBJ2-4,TRBV21-1,TGTGCCAGCAGCAAAGCGCGCCCTGACAGGGGGAACATTCAGTACTTC,CASSKARPDRGNIQYF
TRBD1,NA,TRBJ1-1,TRBV9,TGTGCCAGCAGCGTACCAGACAGGGGGCCCGTGGTTGGTAGTGAAGCTTTCTTT,CASSVPDRGPVVGSEAFF
NA,few,TRBJ2-7,TRBV4-1,TGCGCCAGCAGCCAAGTTCACGGGACTTCTGCGGAGCAGTACTTC,CASSQVHGTSAEQYF
TRBD1,NA,TRBJ2-2,TRBV9,TGTGCCAGCAGCCGAGCCCAGGGGGCGTTGAGTACCGGGGAGCTGTTTTTT,CASSRAQGALSTGELFF
TRBD1,once,TRBJ1-5,TRBV28,TGTGCCAGCCTGCCCGGGACAGTCGACGGGCCCCAGCATTTT,CASLPGTVDGPQHF
NA,few,TRBJ1-4,TRBV7-2,TGTGCCAGCAGCGACAGAACTAATGAAAAACTGTTTTTT,CASSDRTNEKLFF
TRBD1,NA,TRBJ1-4,TRBV11-1,TGTGCCAGCAGCCCTGGACAGGGGGATGAAAAACTGTTTTTT,CASSPGQGDEKLFF
NA,NA,TRBJ1-2,TRBV29-1,TGCAGCGTCCAGGGGCCCAACTATGGCTACACCTTC,CSVQGPNYGYTF
TRBD1,once,TRBJ2-2,TRBV5-1,TGCGCCAGCAGCTTGGGGACAGGGGGCACGACGGGCACCGGGGAGCTGTTTTTT,CASSLGTGGTTGTGELFF
NA,NA,TRBJ2-7,TRBV5-6,TGTGCCAGCAGCTGGGGGGGCAGGGTCAACGAGCAGTACTTC,CASSWGGRVNEQYF
NA,NA,TRBJ2-1,TRBV7-9,TGTGCCAGCAGCTTTGAGAGCGTTTCCTACAATGAGCAGTTCTTC,CASSFESVSYNEQFF
NA,NA,TRBJ1-1,TRBV28,TGTGCCAGTTGGTATGGGAGAAACACTGAAGCTTTCTTT,CASWYGRNTEAFF
NA,NA,TRBJ2-2,TRBV28,TGTGCCAGCCCAGGGGACACCGGGGAGCTGTTTTTT,CASPGDTGELFF
NA,NA,TRBJ1-5,TRBV7-2,TGTGCCAGCAGCCAAGACAGCCGCAATCAGCCCCAGCATTTT,CASSQDSRNQPQHF
NA,NA,TRBJ2-7,TRBV5-1,TGCGCCAGCAGCTTGTTGCAGGGGCTATACGAGCAGTACTTC,CASSLLQGLYEQYF
NA,once,TRBJ2-7,TRBV12-5,TGTGTCTCGCGAACCACCCACTACGAGCAGTACTTC,CVSRTTHYEQYF
NA,NA,TRBJ1-2,TRBV12-3/TRBV12-4,TGTGCCAGCAGTGGGCCCGGCGGCTACACCTTC,CASSGPGGYTF
NA,NA,TRBJ1-4,TRBV5-8,TGTGCCAGCAGCAATCCCGGGACAAATGAAAAACTGTTTTTT,CASSNPGTNEKLFF
NA,NA,TRBJ2-3,TRBV6-5,TGTGCCAGCGGGTCGGGAGTAATGACAGATACGCAGTATTTT,CASGSGVMTDTQYF